The 23 T cell receptor beta chains below were found in one sample sequenced in a study of regulatory T cells in long-lasting Graves disease. Researchers made TCR beta libraries by using iRepertoire HTBI primers and running Arm-PCR on CDR3 regions. TCRdb itself ran the multiplex PCR reads through MiXCR, one entry per CDR3 protein. The sample holds some 450,000 distinct CDR3 sequences, around 24% seen once. The sample's time point: persistent/refractory GD, antithyroid drugs over 5 years with positive TRAb. Preparation of the TCR library used RNA extracted from PBMCs. Sequenced here: peripheral blood mononuclear cells (PBMCs), sampled when the disease was refractory, from a patient treated with antithyroid drugs. The receptors here all came from a female donor with Graves disease.

This clonotype was seen more than once but under ten times. The chain recombines TRBV28 with TRBJ2-4, with 10 bases that match TRBD1. This CDR3 is 16 amino acids long. The J segment lost 9 bases and the V segment lost 5 bases, leaving 13 bases of the junction unmatched. Germline V gene lookup returns CDR1 MDHEN and CDR2 SYDVKM. Written as DNA, the CDR3 is TGTGCCAGCAGTAAACCGGGACAGGGGAACCTTGGCATTCAGTACTTC. Amino acids: CASSKPGQGNLGIQYF.

This clonotype was detected only a few times. DNA for the CDR3: TGTGCCAGCAGCGTAGAAGATAGACTGAACTATGGCTACACCTTC. Protein: CASSVEDRLNYGYTF. V gene TRBV9 combines with J gene TRBJ1-2; D remains unclear. CDR1 SGDLS and CDR2 YYNGEE come from the germline V gene. This CDR3 has 15 residues. The V gene lost 0 bases and the J gene lost 2 bases, with 11 bases spanning the gap.

This clonotype was detected ten times or more. V usage is TRBV7-9 and J usage is TRBJ2-5; maybe TRBD1 (6 bases). Per the germline V gene, CDR1 is SEHNR and CDR2 is FQNEAQ (reference sequence). The CDR3 covers 17 residues. The V end lost 1 base, the J end lost 3 bases, and 18 bases lay between the germline ends. The CDR3 region is CASSLEVGGTVEETQYF. CDR3 nucleotide sequence: TGTGCCAGCAGCTTAGAGGTAGGGGGTACGGTGGAAGAGACCCAGTACTTC.

This clonotype came up a few times. J is TRBJ2-2 and V is TRBV6-1; 13 nucleotides line up with TRBD2. Looked up from germline, CDR1 is MNHNS and CDR2 is SASEGT. The CDR3 totals 23 residues. V shed 1 base and J 1 base; nucleotides not matched to a gene: 18. The CDR3 coding sequence is TGTGCCAGCAGTGAAGAGTTAGGCCCCGCCCCGGGACTAGCGGGACGGAACACCGGGGAGCTGTTTTTT. Its protein is CASSEELGPAPGLAGRNTGELFF.

This chain links TRBV28 with TRBJ1-1, with no clear D. CDR3 length: 15 residues. The germline gives CDR1 MDHEN, CDR2 SYDVKM. V lost 6 bases and J lost 4, with 18 bases in between. CDR3 in DNA: TGTGCCAGCAGGGCAGGTCGAGCCGAGAGCACTGAAGCTTTCTTT. It encodes CASRAGRAESTEAFF.

This clonotype was observed many times. CDR3 in DNA: TGCAGTGCCAAGGATAGCGGGAGCTCCTACGAGCAGTACTTC. Its protein is CSAKDSGSSYEQYF. V usage is TRBV20-1 and J usage is TRBJ2-7, with 9 bases identical to TRBD2. Germline trimming cut 6 bases from V and 0 bases from J; bases unmatched to any gene: 6. Germline loops: CDR1 DFQATT, CDR2 SNEGSKA (reference sequence). CDR3 size: 14 residues.

There are a few counts of this clonotype. V is TRBV2 and J is TRBJ2-6; a weak D match, TRBD2 (6 bases). Trimming left V 2 bases short and J 4 bases short, with 9 bases between. The CDR3 runs to 15 residues. Germline CDR1 reads SNHLY; CDR2 reads FYNNEI. In nucleotides, the CDR3 is TGTGCCAGCAGTGAACGGGAGAGAGGGGCCAACGTCCTGACTTTC. Translation gives CASSERERGANVLTF.

The J gene is TRBJ2-7, the V gene TRBV20-1, with D hard to call. The J call may be mistaken, given a closer DNA end match to TRBJ1-1. The CDR3 extends over 10 amino acids. The V gene's germline CDR1 is DFQATT and CDR2 SNEGSKA (reference sequence). CDR3 sequence: CSAPGWAAFF. CDR3 DNA: TGCAGTGCTCCCGGTTGGGCAGCTTTCTTT.

Only a few counts were recorded for this clonotype. The chain has TRBV19 and TRBJ2-7; no firm D call. CDR1 LNHDA and CDR2 SQIVND come from the germline V gene (reference sequence). This CDR3 spans 11 amino acids. Trimming cost V 10 bases and J 1 base, with 8 bases left between them. The CDR3 DNA sequence: TGTGCCACCCAACAATCCTACGAGCAGTACTTC. It specifies CATQQSYEQYF.

A few counts support this clonotype. V usage is TRBV20-1 and J usage is TRBJ2-4; D remains ambiguous. The germline V and J ends were trimmed by 1 base and 0 bases, with 4 bases remaining between them. The CDR3 consists of 13 residues. The germline gives CDR1 DFQATT, CDR2 SNEGSKA (reference sequence). Here the CDR3 reads CSARVAAKNIQYF. The CDR3 region has the DNA TGCAGTGCTAGAGTCGCAGCCAAAAACATTCAGTACTTC.

V usage is TRBV4-1 and J usage is TRBJ2-6; 12 bases fit TRBD1. This CDR3 is 19 amino acids long. V was pared by 0 bases and J by 0 bases, with 3 bases of the junction left unmatched. Germline V CDR1 and CDR2: MGHRA, YSYEKL. As DNA, the CDR3 is TGCGCCAGCAGCCAAGAGGGACAGGGGGCGATCTCTGGGGCCAACGTCCTGACTTTC. This codes for CASSQEGQGAISGANVLTF.

The V and J genes are TRBV28 and TRBJ1-6, with no clear D. The CDR3 is 13 amino acids. The ends were cut back, 3 bases at V and 7 bases at J, with 7 bases in the middle. Germline lookup yields CDR1 MDHEN and CDR2 SYDVKM. The CDR3 sequence: CASSFRKNSPLHF. CDR3 DNA: TGTGCCAGCAGTTTTCGAAAGAATTCACCCCTCCACTTT.

V usage is TRBV9 and J usage is TRBJ2-7, with no clear D. The CDR3 length is 13 residues. The germline gives CDR1 SGDLS, CDR2 YYNGEE. V was clipped by 0 bases and J by 6 bases, with 10 bases between them. CDR3 coding DNA: TGTGCCAGCAGCGTAGTAGCTCTCTCCGAGCAGTACTTC. Protein sequence: CASSVVALSEQYF.

This chain connects TRBV7-9 to TRBJ2-5; D unresolved. Germline V gene lookup returns CDR1 SEHNR and CDR2 FQNEAQ (reference sequence). CDR3 size: 15 residues. Trimming stripped 1 base from V and 0 bases from J, with 9 bases between. This CDR3 reads CASSLGSLHQETQYF. DNA of the CDR3: TGTGCCAGCAGCTTAGGCAGCCTGCACCAAGAGACCCAGTACTTC.

This clonotype appeared many times. This chain connects TRBV20-1 to TRBJ2-7, with 12 positions matching TRBD2. J gave up 4 bases and V 6 bases, and 7 bases lay outside the gene matches. Germline V gives CDR1 DFQATT, CDR2 SNEGSKA (reference sequence). There are 14 residues in the CDR3. The CDR3 sequence: CSAAALAGGYEQYF. Here the CDR3 DNA reads TGCAGTGCCGCGGCGCTAGCGGGAGGGTACGAGCAGTACTTC.

This clonotype was seen a handful of times. The chain uses TRBV5-1 and TRBJ1-1; no clear D. The germline CDR1 and CDR2 sequences are SGHRS and YFSETQ. V was clipped by 2 bases and J by 3 bases, with 11 bases between them. The CDR3 extends over 14 amino acids. Here the CDR3 DNA reads TGCGCCAGCAGCTTTTCGGGGTTACACACTGAAGCTTTCTTT. It codes for CASSFSGLHTEAFF.

With regard to this clonotype: The final CDR3 position lacks the conserved phenylalanine or tryptophan, pointing to a likely read error. The V and J genes are TRBV20-1 and TRBJ2-7; D gene unclear. With 5 bases removed from V and 1 base from J, the gap between germline ends came to 6 bases. Looked up from germline, CDR1 is DFQATT and CDR2 is SNEGSKA (reference sequence). This CDR3 has 11 residues. In DNA, the CDR3 is TGCAGTGCTGGTACATCCTACGAGCAGTACCTC. Translation: CSAGTSYEQYL.

The CDR3 is CASSEADFTEAFF. The CDR3 DNA reads TGTGCCAGCAGTGAGGCGGACTTCACTGAAGCTTTCTTT. The chain uses TRBV2 and TRBJ1-1; D is unresolved. Germline V gives CDR1 SNHLY, CDR2 FYNNEI. Trimming removed 3 bases at V and 4 bases at J, with 9 bases between. The CDR3 runs 13 residues. The full variable domain, rest sourced from reference TRBV2 and TRBJ1-1, is EPEVTQTPSHQVTQMGQEVILRCVPISNHLYFYWYRQILGQKVEFLVSFYNNEISEKSEIFDDQFSVERPDGSNFTLKIRSTKLEDSAMYFCASSEADFTEAFFGQGTRLTVV.

This clonotype turned up a few times. The chain joins TRBV6-1 to TRBJ1-1; D perhaps matches TRBD1 (5 bases). Germline V gene lookup returns CDR1 MNHNS and CDR2 SASEGT. V gave up 7 bases and J gave up 5 bases, with 8 bases separating them. This CDR3 has 11 residues. The CDR3 spells CASKGVTEAFF. The DNA of the CDR3 is TGTGCCAGCAAAGGGGTTACTGAAGCTTTCTTT.

J is TRBJ1-2 and V is TRBV7-2; 8 bases fit TRBD1. The V gene end was trimmed by 5 bases and the J gene end by 2 bases; junction bases not matched to a gene: 16. The CDR3 runs to 18 residues. Germline lookup yields CDR1 SGHTA and CDR2 FQGNSA. The CDR3 DNA is TGTGCCAGCAGCCCCCAGATTCCCCGGGACAGGTGGAACTATGGCTACACCTTC. It specifies CASSPQIPRDRWNYGYTF.

This clonotype has a count of ten or more. The chain combines TRBV18 with TRBJ1-5, with a weak D call TRBD1 (6 bases). V was shortened by 2 bases and J by 6 bases, with 11 bases between the two germline ends. CDR1 is KGHSH, CDR2 LQKENI, per germline. CDR3 length: 14 residues. This chain's CDR3 is CASSPSTGSQPQHF. The CDR3 bases are TGTGCCAGCTCACCAAGTACAGGGAGTCAGCCCCAGCATTTT.

As regards this clonotype: At one end the junction does not follow the germline gene, possibly because of a read error. The CDR3 DNA reads TGTGCTAGCAGCCCCGTTCGGTCTGGGCGAAGCTCTGGGGCCAACGTCCTGACTTTC. It encodes CASSPVRSGRSSGANVLTF. The chain recombines TRBV7-7 with TRBJ2-6; D is unclear. The CDR3 length is 19 residues. Germline loops: CDR1 SSHAT, CDR2 FNYEAQ (reference sequence).

V and J are TRBV29-1 and TRBJ1-2, with D unclear. Trimming took off 6 bases at V and 4 bases at J, with 15 bases between the two ends. The CDR3 runs 13 residues. Germline CDR1 and CDR2: SQVTM and ANQGSEA. Written as DNA, the CDR3 is TGCAGCGTATCGAACGGAGGGAGCTATGGCTACACCTTC. Translated, it gives CSVSNGGSYGYTF.